Presented here are 10 T cell receptor beta chains from one specimen sequenced in a study of regulatory T cells in long-lasting Graves disease. Relying on iRepertoire HTBI primers and Arm-PCR of CDR3 regions, the team built TCR beta libraries. A single record per CDR3 protein comes from TCRdb applying MiXCR to the multiplex PCR reads. The sample carries some 250,000 distinct CDR3 sequences, under 20% recorded once. Sample time point: newly diagnosed GD, antithyroid drugs for less than 3 months. Construction of the TCR library relied on RNA isolated from PBMCs. These data are also associated with another study on T cells in Graves' hyperthyroidism and ophthalmopathy.

Specimen: peripheral blood mononuclear cells (PBMCs), collected at new diagnosis, from a patient treated with antithyroid drugs. The receptor set was obtained from a woman aged 25 to 39 with Graves disease.

This clonotype was detected a few times. Here the CDR3 DNA reads TGCGCCAGCAGCGGGGGGGCCGGCACAGATACGCAGTATTTT. Encoded protein: CASSGGAGTDTQYF. This chain links TRBV5-1 with TRBJ2-3; D may be TRBD2 (7 bases). Germline CDR1 reads SGHRS; CDR2 reads YFSETQ. The CDR3 length is 14 residues. V was trimmed by 4 bases and J by 1 base, leaving 10 bases between them.

This clonotype was picked up many times. This chain connects TRBV2 to TRBJ1-4; TRBD1 is a possible D gene (5 bases). Germline V lookup: CDR1 SNHLY, CDR2 FYNNEI. The CDR3 extends over 14 amino acids. V was pared by 7 bases and J by 6 bases, with 15 bases between. The CDR3, as DNA: TGTGCCAGCATAGAAGGGGCCGGCTATGAAAAACTGTTTTTT. Encoded protein: CASIEGAGYEKLFF.

About this clonotype: This likely came from a read error, as a far larger clone is one base away. The chain employs TRBV20-1 and TRBJ2-7, with TRBD2 identical over 10 bases. The CDR3 has 15 residues. Germline trimming cut 4 bases from V and 6 bases from J; bases unmatched to any gene: 12. The germline V gene has CDR1 DFQATT and CDR2 SNEGSKA (reference sequence). The CDR3 DNA reads TGCAGTGCTACCAGATCCAGCGGGGGGGCTGTCGAGCAGTACTTC. It is translated as CSATRSSGGAVEQYF.

This clonotype has only a few counts. This may be a read error: a much more frequent sequence differs by one nucleotide. V is TRBV6-5 and J is TRBJ1-1; 7 bases match TRBD1. The V gene end was trimmed by 3 bases and the J gene end by 1 base; junction bases not matched to a gene: 14. This CDR3 has 18 amino acids. Germline V lookup: CDR1 MNHEY, CDR2 SVGAGI. This CDR3 is CASSYSGYRGLTNTEAFF. CDR3 DNA sequence: TGTGCCAGCAGTTATAGTGGATACAGGGGCTTGACGAACACTGAAGCTTTCTTT.

This clonotype was counted at least ten times. The rearrangement uses TRBV4-2 and TRBJ1-1, with D unresolved. Trimming removed 7 bases at V and 3 bases at J, with 12 bases between. CDR3 size: 13 residues. CDR1 and CDR2 (germline): LGHNA, YNFKEQ. The CDR3 sequence: CASTQQAYTEAFF. In nucleotides, the CDR3 is TGTGCCAGCACCCAGCAGGCGTACACTGAAGCTTTCTTT.

This chain links TRBV5-1 with TRBJ2-3; D is unresolved. Germline assignment: CDR1 SGHRS and CDR2 YFSETQ. The CDR3 runs to 16 residues. V was shortened by 1 base and J by 0 bases, with 12 bases between the two germline ends. CDR3: CASSLFSVGSTDTQYF. In DNA form, the CDR3 reads TGCGCCAGCAGCTTGTTTTCCGTGGGAAGCACAGATACGCAGTATTTT.

This clonotype was seen many times. The gene calls are TRBV12-3 or TRBV12-4 and TRBJ1-5; unclear D gene. This CDR3 is built from 12 residues. V lost 3 bases and J 3 bases, leaving 3 bases between the germline ends. The chain's CDR3 is CASSLTNQPQHF. CDR3 nucleotide sequence: TGTGCCAGCAGTTTGACCAATCAGCCCCAGCATTTT.

A word on this clonotype: The conserved closing phenylalanine or tryptophan is absent in this CDR3, likely reflecting a read error. The rearrangement links TRBV24-1 to TRBJ1-2; D perhaps matches TRBD1 (5 bases). V was trimmed by 7 bases and J by 8 bases, leaving 19 bases between them. The germline V gene encodes CDR1 KGHDR and CDR2 SFDVKD. This CDR3 spans 14 amino acids. Here the CDR3 reads CATSPKSRDGGYTS. The CDR3 DNA is TGTGCCACCAGCCCGAAGAGCAGGGATGGGGGCTACACCTCC.

This clonotype was picked up a small number of times. This chain connects TRBV12-3 or TRBV12-4 to TRBJ2-2; D assignment may be TRBD1 or TRBD2 (5 bases each). Between the trimmed V and J ends, which lost 6 bases and 6 bases, there was a span of 17 bases. The CDR3 extends over 15 amino acids. The CDR3: CASRRGREKAGELFF. CDR3 nucleotide sequence: TGTGCCAGCAGACGGGGCAGGGAAAAGGCCGGGGAGCTGTTTTTT.

The chain joins TRBV11-1 to TRBJ1-1; D is unclear. V lost 3 bases to trimming and J lost 1 base, with 9 bases between them. This CDR3 contains 14 residues. Germline V gene data show CDR1 as SGHAT and CDR2 as FQDESV (reference sequence). The CDR3 nucleotides read TGTGCCAGCAGCTTCGGGGAGCCGAACACTGAAGCTTTCTTT. This codes for CASSFGEPNTEAFF.